The 27 T cell receptor beta chains presented below share a single source sample, sequenced in a study of graft-versus-host responses after intestinal transplantation. Libraries were prepared by immunoSEQ multiplex PCR; TCRdb keeps only in-frame clonotypes and omits some of them. The sample consists of tens of thousands of clones, roughly 95% of them appearing once. The input for sequencing was PBMCs, taken 156 days after intestinal transplant. Receptor source: a human patient who received an intestinal transplant, so some T cells may come from the graft donor.

This chain connects TRBV14 to TRBJ2-7; 7 nucleotides align to TRBD1. Germline CDR1 reads SGHDN; CDR2 reads FVKESK. Trimming removed 0 bases from V and 3 bases from J; junction bases left unmatched: 8. The CDR3 loop spans 16 amino acids. CDR3 DNA: TGTGCCAGCAGCCAAGACCTATTCACAGGGGACTACGAGCAGTACTTC. This codes for CASSQDLFTGDYEQYF.

V usage is TRBV5-1 and J usage is TRBJ2-3, with 7 bases identical to TRBD2. J gave up 2 bases and V 8 bases, and 8 bases lay outside the gene matches. The CDR3 is 14 residues long. Germline V gene data show CDR1 as SGHRS and CDR2 as YFSETQ. Written as DNA, the CDR3 is TGCGCCAGTGCTAGCGGAACACTCACAGATACGCAGTATTTT. This translates into CASASGTLTDTQYF.

The chain carries TRBV4-3 and TRBJ1-1, with 9 positions matching TRBD1. J lost 5 bases, V lost 3 bases, and 10 bases had no gene match. Germline CDR1 and CDR2: LGHNA and YSLEER. This CDR3 is built from 16 residues. The CDR3 DNA follows: TGCGCCAGCAGCCAGGACTGGGGACAGGGAGGGACTGAAGCTTTCTTT. Its translation: CASSQDWGQGGTEAFF.

The V and J genes are TRBV27 and TRBJ2-7; 9 nucleotides match TRBD1. The CDR3 totals 13 residues. With V trimmed by 6 bases and J by 3 bases, 3 bases remained unmatched. From germline, CDR1 is MNHEY and CDR2 SMNVEV (reference sequence). The CDR3 loop is CASRGQGFYEQYF. The CDR3 DNA sequence: TGTGCCAGCAGAGGACAGGGGTTCTACGAGCAGTACTTC.

The chain joins TRBV15 to TRBJ2-7; 7 bases match TRBD1. V lost 3 bases and J lost 3; bases outside the gene matches: 5. This CDR3 region has 14 residues. Germline V CDR1 and CDR2: LNHNV, YYDKDF (reference sequence). The CDR3 loop reads CATSRTGWNYEQYF. In nucleotides, the CDR3 is TGTGCCACCAGCAGGACAGGGTGGAACTACGAGCAGTACTTC.

This clone occurred once. The chain uses TRBV28 and TRBJ2-7; D gene unclear. V lost 4 bases, J lost 6 bases, and 16 bases lay in between. CDR3 length: 14 residues. Germline lookup yields CDR1 MDHEN and CDR2 SYDVKM. In DNA form, the CDR3 reads TGTGCCAGCAGTTCAAGGGTCGCCTGGGGCGAGCAGTACTTC. This encodes CASSSRVAWGEQYF.

The rearrangement links TRBV6-1 to TRBJ2-1, with 7 bases that match TRBD2. CDR1 is MNHNS, CDR2 SASEGT, per germline. The CDR3 length is 13 residues. Trimming at V came to 7 bases and at J to 6 bases, leaving 6 bases not matched to a gene. CDR3 region: CASIQRDVNEQFF. The CDR3 DNA sequence: TGTGCCAGCATCCAGCGGGACGTCAATGAGCAGTTCTTC.

J is TRBJ2-1 and V is TRBV5-4; 7 bases map to TRBD2. This CDR3 has 15 residues. CDR1 and CDR2 (germline): SGHNT, YYREEE (reference sequence). V lost 4 bases to trimming and J lost 6 bases; unmatched junction nucleotides: 10. The CDR3 coding sequence is TGTGCCAGCAGCCCATTGGCGGGGGAGGGCAATGAGCAGTTCTTC. Residues: CASSPLAGEGNEQFF. Based on the CDR3 plus reference TRBV5-4 and TRBJ2-1, the full variable domain is ETGVTQSPTHLIKTRGQQVTLRCSSQSGHNTVSWYQQALGQGPQFIFQYYREEENGRGNFPPRFSGLQFPNYSSELNVNALELDDSALYLCASSPLAGEGNEQFFGPGTRLTVL.

The V gene is TRBV4-1, the J gene TRBJ2-1; a possible D gene is TRBD2 (7 bases). Germline CDR1 MGHRA, CDR2 YSYEKL. V dropped 4 bases and J dropped 1 base, with 20 bases sitting between them. The CDR3 contains 18 residues. DNA of the CDR3: TGCGCCAGCAGCCTAAGGGGGGAGCGGGACCGGTCCTACAATGAGCAGTTCTTC. It yields the protein CASSLRGERDRSYNEQFF.

The V and J genes are TRBV2 and TRBJ2-2, with a weak D call TRBD1 (5 bases). Trimming stripped 5 bases from V and 2 bases from J, with 15 bases between. The CDR3 consists of 16 residues. The germline gives CDR1 SNHLY, CDR2 FYNNEI. The CDR3 region has the DNA TGTGCCAGCAGTCCCACGCGGACAACCAACACCGGGGAGCTGTTTTTT. Translating it yields CASSPTRTTNTGELFF. Using reference TRBV2 and TRBJ2-2 for the parts outside the CDR3, the full variable domain is EPEVTQTPSHQVTQMGQEVILRCVPISNHLYFYWYRQILGQKVEFLVSFYNNEISEKSEIFDDQFSVERPDGSNFTLKIRSTKLEDSAMYFCASSPTRTTNTGELFFGEGSRLTVL.

The rearrangement uses TRBV30 and TRBJ1-5; D unresolved. The germline gives CDR1 GTSNPN, CDR2 SVGIG (reference sequence). The CDR3 is made up of 13 amino acids. Between the trimmed V and J ends, which lost 2 bases and 8 bases, there was a span of 13 bases. The CDR3: CAWSPRLEKPQHF. For the CDR3, the DNA is TGTGCCTGGAGTCCAAGACTCGAGAAGCCCCAGCATTTT.

This sequence joins TRBV30 and TRBJ1-6, with 8 bases lining up with TRBD1. The length of the CDR3 is 14 residues. V lost 3 bases and J lost 9; bases outside the gene matches: 7. The germline gives CDR1 GTSNPN, CDR2 SVGIG (reference sequence). The CDR3 sequence: CAWRKGTGSSPLHF. DNA of the CDR3: TGTGCCTGGAGGAAGGGGACAGGTTCTTCACCCCTCCACTTT. The full variable domain, with the rest looked up from reference TRBV30 and TRBJ1-6, is SQTIHQWPATLVQPVGSPLSLECTVEGTSNPNLYWYRQAAGRGLQLLFYSVGIGQISSEVPQNLSASRPQDRQFILSSKKLLLSDSGFYLCAWRKGTGSSPLHFGNGTRLTVT.

This clone was counted a single time. V gene TRBV7-9 combines with J gene TRBJ1-1; D not certain. In germline, CDR1 is SEHNR, CDR2 FQNEAQ (reference sequence). Trimming removed 7 bases at V and 3 bases at J, with 12 bases between. CDR3 length equals 13 residues. The CDR3, as DNA: TGTGCCAGCAATTCAGGAGGATACACTGAAGCTTTCTTT. Its translation is CASNSGGYTEAFF.

The chain uses TRBV27 and TRBJ2-7; D is undetermined. Germline CDR1 and CDR2: MNHEY and SMNVEV (reference sequence). The CDR3 has 11 residues. Trimming removed 3 bases at V and 6 bases at J, with 6 bases between. Written as DNA, the CDR3 is TGTGCCAGCAGTTTTGGTTCCGAGCAGTACTTC. It yields the protein CASSFGSEQYF.

The rearrangement uses TRBV30 and TRBJ1-5, with D possibly being TRBD1 (6 bases). V was clipped by 0 bases and J by 6 bases, with 6 bases between them. The CDR3 length is 12 residues. Per germline, CDR1 GTSNPN and CDR2 SVGIG (reference sequence). The DNA of the CDR3 is TGTGCCTGGAGTGTACAGGGTCAGCCCCAGCATTTT. Residues: CAWSVQGQPQHF.

This clone was detected only once. This chain links TRBV5-1 with TRBJ2-7; D perhaps matches TRBD2 (6 bases). Germline-derived CDR1 and CDR2 are SGHRS and YFSETQ. CDR3 length: 18 amino acids. V lost 4 bases and J 1 base, leaving 24 bases between the germline ends. CDR3 loop: CASSPRLNSDAGSYEQYF. The CDR3 bases are TGCGCCAGCAGCCCACGACTGAATTCAGACGCGGGGTCCTACGAGCAGTACTTC.

The rearrangement links TRBV28 to TRBJ1-6; 7 bases align to TRBD1. Germline V gene sequence: CDR1 MDHEN, CDR2 SYDVKM. This CDR3 spans 16 amino acids. Unmatched junction bases numbered 7, after V lost 2 bases and J lost 6 bases. The CDR3 sequence is CASSLMPGGSNSPLHF. CDR3 sequence (DNA): TGTGCCAGCAGTTTAATGCCAGGGGGATCTAATTCACCCCTCCACTTT.

The chain joins TRBV5-1 to TRBJ1-5, with TRBD1 as a possible D gene (6 bases). CDR3 length: 15 amino acids. Germline assignment: CDR1 SGHRS and CDR2 YFSETQ. Trimming removed 0 bases from V and 4 bases from J, with 11 bases in between. As DNA, the CDR3 is TGCGCCAGCAGCTTGGATACAGGGAGAAATCAGCCCCAGCATTTT. This translates into CASSLDTGRNQPQHF. The variable domain in full, with the rest retrieved from reference TRBV5-1 and TRBJ1-5, is KAGVTQTPRYLIKTRGQQVTLSCSPISGHRSVSWYQQTPGQGLQFLFEYFSETQRNKGNFPGRFSGRQFSNSRSEMNVSTLELGDSALYLCASSLDTGRNQPQHFGDGTRLSIL.

V gene TRBV2 combines with J gene TRBJ2-1; 8 bases match TRBD1. Germline loops: CDR1 SNHLY, CDR2 FYNNEI. The CDR3 sequence is 18 residues long. The trim removed 4 bases at V and 4 bases at J, leaving 15 bases unmatched. This CDR3 is CASSVRGVLQGDYNEQFF. The CDR3 DNA reads as TGTGCCAGCAGTGTTCGCGGGGTACTACAGGGGGATTACAATGAGCAGTTCTTC.

This chain connects TRBV19 to TRBJ2-7, with 11 bases identical to TRBD2. Unmatched junction bases numbered 5, after V lost 6 bases and J lost 4 bases. The CDR3 extends over 14 amino acids. The V gene's germline CDR1 is LNHDA and CDR2 SQIVND (reference sequence). CDR3 sequence reads: CASSGTSGEYEQYF. In DNA form, the CDR3 reads TGTGCCAGTAGCGGGACTAGCGGAGAGTACGAGCAGTACTTC.

The J gene is TRBJ2-5, the V gene TRBV11-3, with no clear D. There are 14 residues in the CDR3. V lost 7 bases to trimming and J lost 2 bases, with 14 bases between them. CDR1 is SGHNT and CDR2 is YENEEA in the germline V gene. The CDR3 reads CASTLPGFQETQYF. In DNA, the CDR3 is TGTGCCAGCACCCTCCCCGGGTTTCAAGAGACCCAGTACTTC.

V gene TRBV5-1 combines with J gene TRBJ1-4; tentative D call: TRBD1 (6 bases). The V and J ends lost 4 bases and 12 bases respectively, with 25 bases between them. The germline V gene has CDR1 SGHRS and CDR2 YFSETQ. The CDR3 spans 16 residues. CDR3 sequence: CASSREGTTDYVELFF. CDR3 bases: TGCGCCAGCAGCAGGGAGGGGACAACAGATTACGTGGAACTGTTTTTT. The variable domain in full, with the rest retrieved from reference TRBV5-1 and TRBJ1-4, is KAGVTQTPRYLIKTRGQQVTLSCSPISGHRSVSWYQQTPGQGLQFLFEYFSETQRNKGNFPGRFSGRQFSNSRSEMNVSTLELGDSALYLCASSREGTTDYVELFFGSGTQLSVL.

This clone was found once. The chain carries TRBV6-5 and TRBJ2-3; 11 bases align to TRBD2. The CDR3 is 15 amino acids. The J segment lost 5 bases and the V segment lost 7 bases, leaving 8 bases of the junction unmatched. Germline V lookup: CDR1 MNHEY, CDR2 SVGAGI. This CDR3 is CASIPLAGVVDTQYF. The CDR3 DNA sequence: TGTGCCAGCATCCCACTAGCGGGAGTTGTAGATACGCAGTATTTT.

The chain employs TRBV11-2 and TRBJ2-3, with 8 bases fitting TRBD2. The CDR3 loop spans 19 amino acids. Trimming removed 1 base from V and 1 base from J; junction bases left unmatched: 13. CDR1 and CDR2 from the germline V gene are SGHAT and FQNNGV. CDR3 sequence: CASSLGPSGREAGTDTQYF. The CDR3, as DNA: TGTGCCAGCAGCTTAGGTCCCAGCGGGAGAGAGGCGGGCACAGATACGCAGTATTTT.

V and J are TRBV20-1 and TRBJ1-2; D gene ambiguous. The CDR3 has 11 amino acids. Germline V gene lookup returns CDR1 DFQATT and CDR2 SNEGSKA (reference sequence). The V and J ends lost 0 bases and 14 bases respectively, with 13 bases between them. CDR3 in DNA: TGCAGTGCTAGAGAGCGTCTCACGCCGACCTTC. Its protein product is CSARERLTPTF.

The rearrangement links TRBV4-1 to TRBJ2-7, with 8 positions matching TRBD1. This CDR3 is 16 amino acids long. The germline gives CDR1 MGHRA, CDR2 YSYEKL. With V trimmed by 3 bases and J by 5 bases, 12 bases remained unmatched. CDR3 in DNA: TGCGCCAGCAGCCATAATCGGGTACAACAGGGGGACGAGCAGTACTTC. Its translation is CASSHNRVQQGDEQYF.

This clone was seen a single time. The V gene is TRBV9, the J gene TRBJ2-1; TRBD1 matches at 7 bases. This CDR3 comprises 14 residues. Germline V gene data show CDR1 as SGDLS and CDR2 as YYNGEE. Trimming cost V 3 bases and J 6 bases; bases outside gene matches: 6. DNA for the CDR3: TGTGCCAGCAGCGCCGGCGCAGGGGGCAATGAGCAGTTCTTC. Its translation is CASSAGAGGNEQFF.